This T cell receptor beta chain was documented in a study of T cell changes during pregnancy in multiple sclerosis. Measured with immunoSEQ multiplex PCR; TCRdb has only the in-frame clones, and not every one. The table lists 15,000 to 20,000 clones, 95% to 96% of them singletons, with 0.8% to 1% in the top ten. The J segment lost 8 bases and the V segment lost 4 bases, leaving 12 bases of the junction unmatched. The CDR3 has 16 amino acids. Germline V gene sequence: CDR1 LNHDA, CDR2 SQIVND (reference sequence). This chain uses TRBV19 with TRBJ1-4, with 8 bases fitting TRBD1. This specimen was peripheral blood, taken in the third trimester of pregnancy. This TCR was recovered from a female donor with multiple sclerosis, enrolled in a pregnancy study. The CDR3 DNA sequence: TGTGCCAGTAGTACCCCAACAGGGGGGCGTGAGGAAAAACTGTTTTTT. It is translated as CASSTPTGGREEKLFF.